One sample yielded the 2 T cell receptor beta chains listed below, sequenced in a study of cytomegalovirus exposure and HLA in healthy donors. It was with 60 Vbeta and 13 Jbeta primers that the PCR ran. Using immunoSEQ multiplex PCR, the repertoire was profiled, and TCRdb retains in-frame clones only, with some absent. The repertoire table contains fewer than 110,000 clones. Material: PBMCs. The receptors shown here come from a man aged 35 to 55 in good health and CMV-seronegative.

The V and J genes are TRBV18 and TRBJ2-3; D not certain. Germline values: CDR1 KGHSH, CDR2 LQKENI. With 1 base removed from V and 0 bases from J, the gap between germline ends came to 14 bases. The CDR3 is made up of 17 amino acids. CDR3 residues: CASSPLAVPGSTDTQYF. As DNA, the CDR3 is TGTGCCAGCTCACCACTAGCCGTGCCCGGTAGCACAGATACGCAGTATTTT. Filled out from reference TRBV18 and TRBJ2-3, the complete variable domain reads NAGVMQNPRHLVRRRGQEARLRCSPMKGHSHVYWYRQLPEEGLKFMVYLQKENIIDESGMPKERFSAEFPKEGPSILRIQQVVRGDSAAYFCASSPLAVPGSTDTQYFGPGTRLTVL.

Comment on this clone: The same CDR3 is also encoded by other DNA sequences in this sample. The gene calls are TRBV6-6 and TRBJ1-1, with 7 positions matching TRBD1. Germline-derived CDR1 and CDR2 are MNHNY and SVGAGI (reference sequence). V dropped 5 bases and J dropped 0; count of bases not matched to a gene: 3. The length of the CDR3 is 14 residues. The CDR3 DNA reads as TGTGCCAGCAGTCGGGACAGCTTGAACACTGAAGCTTTCTTT. As protein: CASSRDSLNTEAFF.